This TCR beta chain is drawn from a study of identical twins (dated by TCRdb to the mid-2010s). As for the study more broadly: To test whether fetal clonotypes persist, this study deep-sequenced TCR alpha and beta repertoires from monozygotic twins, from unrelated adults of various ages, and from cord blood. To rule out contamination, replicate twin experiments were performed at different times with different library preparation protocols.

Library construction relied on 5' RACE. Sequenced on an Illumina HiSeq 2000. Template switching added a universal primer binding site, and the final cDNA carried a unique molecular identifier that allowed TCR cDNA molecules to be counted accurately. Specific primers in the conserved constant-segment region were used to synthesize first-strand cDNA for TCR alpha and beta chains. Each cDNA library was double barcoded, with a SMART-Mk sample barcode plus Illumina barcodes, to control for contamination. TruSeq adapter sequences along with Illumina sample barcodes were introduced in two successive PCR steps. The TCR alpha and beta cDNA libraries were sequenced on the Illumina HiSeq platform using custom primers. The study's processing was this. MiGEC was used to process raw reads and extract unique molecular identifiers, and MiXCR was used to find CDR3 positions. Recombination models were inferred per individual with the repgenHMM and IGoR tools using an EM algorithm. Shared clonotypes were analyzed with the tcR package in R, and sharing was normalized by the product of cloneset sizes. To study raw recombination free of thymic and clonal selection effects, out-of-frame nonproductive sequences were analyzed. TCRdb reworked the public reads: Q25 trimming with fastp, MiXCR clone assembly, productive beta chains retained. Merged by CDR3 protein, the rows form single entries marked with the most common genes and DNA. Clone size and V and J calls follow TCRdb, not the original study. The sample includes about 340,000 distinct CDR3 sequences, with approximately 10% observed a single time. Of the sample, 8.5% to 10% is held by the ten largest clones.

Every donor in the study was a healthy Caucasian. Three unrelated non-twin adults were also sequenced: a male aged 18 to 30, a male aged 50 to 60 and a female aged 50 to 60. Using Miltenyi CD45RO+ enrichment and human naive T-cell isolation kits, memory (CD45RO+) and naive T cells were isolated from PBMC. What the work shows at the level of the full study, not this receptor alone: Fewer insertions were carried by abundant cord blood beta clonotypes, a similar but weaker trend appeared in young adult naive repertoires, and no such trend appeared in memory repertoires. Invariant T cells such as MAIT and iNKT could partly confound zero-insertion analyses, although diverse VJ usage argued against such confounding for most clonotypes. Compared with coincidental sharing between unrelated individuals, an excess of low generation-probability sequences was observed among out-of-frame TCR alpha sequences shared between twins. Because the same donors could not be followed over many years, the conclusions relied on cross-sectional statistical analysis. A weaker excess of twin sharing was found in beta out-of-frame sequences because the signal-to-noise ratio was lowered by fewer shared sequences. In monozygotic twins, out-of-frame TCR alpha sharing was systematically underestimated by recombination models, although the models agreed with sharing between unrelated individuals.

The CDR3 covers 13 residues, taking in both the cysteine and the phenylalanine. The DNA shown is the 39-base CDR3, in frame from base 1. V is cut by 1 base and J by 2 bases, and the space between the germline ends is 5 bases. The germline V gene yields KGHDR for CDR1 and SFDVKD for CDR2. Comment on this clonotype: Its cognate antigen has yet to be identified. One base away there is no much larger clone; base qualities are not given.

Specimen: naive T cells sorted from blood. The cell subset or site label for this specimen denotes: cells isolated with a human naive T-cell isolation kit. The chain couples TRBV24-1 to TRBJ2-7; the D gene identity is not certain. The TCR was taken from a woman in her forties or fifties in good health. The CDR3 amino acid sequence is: CATSDFGAYEQYF. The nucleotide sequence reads TGTGCCACCAGTGATTTCGGAGCCTACGAGCAGTACTTC.